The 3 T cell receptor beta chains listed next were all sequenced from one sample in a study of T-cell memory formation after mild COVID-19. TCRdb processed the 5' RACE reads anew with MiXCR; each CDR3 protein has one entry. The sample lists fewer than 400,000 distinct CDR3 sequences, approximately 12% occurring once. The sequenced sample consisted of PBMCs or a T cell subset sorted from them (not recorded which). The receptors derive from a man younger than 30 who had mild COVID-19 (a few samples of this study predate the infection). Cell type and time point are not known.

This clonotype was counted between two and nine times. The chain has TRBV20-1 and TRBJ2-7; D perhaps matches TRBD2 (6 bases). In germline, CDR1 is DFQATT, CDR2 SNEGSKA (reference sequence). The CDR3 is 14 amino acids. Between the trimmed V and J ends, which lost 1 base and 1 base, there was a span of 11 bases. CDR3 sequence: CSARAGSRSYEQYV. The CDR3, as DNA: TGCAGTGCTAGAGCCGGGAGCAGGTCCTACGAGCAGTACGTC.

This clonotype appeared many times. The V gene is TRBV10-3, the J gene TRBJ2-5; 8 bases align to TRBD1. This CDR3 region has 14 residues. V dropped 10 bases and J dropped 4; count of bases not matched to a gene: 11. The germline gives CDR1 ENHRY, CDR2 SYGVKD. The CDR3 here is CATLMTGETETQYF. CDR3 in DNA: TGTGCCACTTTGATGACAGGGGAAACAGAGACCCAGTACTTC.

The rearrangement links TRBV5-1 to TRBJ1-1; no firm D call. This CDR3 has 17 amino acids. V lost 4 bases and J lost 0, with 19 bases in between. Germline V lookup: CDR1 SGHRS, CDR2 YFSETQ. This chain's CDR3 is CASSRKIPATMNTEAFF. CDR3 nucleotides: TGCGCCAGCAGCCGCAAAATACCAGCCACAATGAACACTGAAGCTTTCTTT.